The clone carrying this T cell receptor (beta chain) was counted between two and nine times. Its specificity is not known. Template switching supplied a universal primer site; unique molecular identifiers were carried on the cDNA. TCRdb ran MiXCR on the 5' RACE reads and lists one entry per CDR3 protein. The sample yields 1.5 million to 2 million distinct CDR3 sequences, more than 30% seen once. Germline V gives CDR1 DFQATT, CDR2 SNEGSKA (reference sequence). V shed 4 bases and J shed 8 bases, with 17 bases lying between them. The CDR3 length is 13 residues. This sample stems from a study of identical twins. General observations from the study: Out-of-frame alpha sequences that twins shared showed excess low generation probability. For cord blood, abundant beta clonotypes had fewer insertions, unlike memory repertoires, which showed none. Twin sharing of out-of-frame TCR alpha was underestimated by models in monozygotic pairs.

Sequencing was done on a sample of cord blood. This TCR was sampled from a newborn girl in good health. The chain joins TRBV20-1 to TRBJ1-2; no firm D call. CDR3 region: CSANWEPARGYTF. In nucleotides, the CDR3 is TGCAGTGCTAACTGGGAACCAGCTAGGGGCTACACCTTC.